Below are 5 T cell receptor beta chains sequenced from a single sample in a study of CD8 T cells in Susac syndrome. RNA, at roughly 0.45 to 1 ug, was reverse transcribed with random hexamers. TCRdb analysed the immunoSEQ multiplex PCR reads with MiXCR anew, one entry per CDR3 protein. The profile covers about 190,000 distinct CDR3 sequences, with approximately 93% appearing a single time and 0.1% taken by the ten largest. The sequencing sample was made of CD4+ T cells from PBMCs. The receptors shown here come from a human donor in good health.

The chain has TRBV7-6 and TRBJ1-5; no clear D gene. Trimming removed 2 bases at V and 4 bases at J, with 12 bases between. Germline assignment: CDR1 SGHVS and CDR2 FNYEAQ. The CDR3 runs 15 residues. The CDR3 coding sequence is TGTGCCAGCAGCTTAATGGACGACCGAAATCAGCCCCAGCATTTT. It translates to CASSLMDDRNQPQHF.

The rearrangement links TRBV18 to TRBJ1-6; 8 bases are a match to TRBD1. The CDR3 consists of 15 residues. Germline-derived CDR1 and CDR2 are KGHSH and LQKENI. Unmatched junction bases numbered 6, after V lost 2 bases and J lost 9 bases. CDR3 residues: CASSPSGTGASPLHF. DNA for the CDR3: TGTGCCAGCTCACCATCCGGGACAGGAGCTTCACCCCTCCACTTT. The entire variable domain, with the rest obtained from reference TRBV18 and TRBJ1-6, is as follows: NAGVMQNPRHLVRRRGQEARLRCSPMKGHSHVYWYRQLPEEGLKFMVYLQKENIIDESGMPKERFSAEFPKEGPSILRIQQVVRGDSAAYFCASSPSGTGASPLHFGNGTRLTVT.

V usage is TRBV20-1 and J usage is TRBJ2-5, with 7 bases matching TRBD2. Trimming took 6 bases from V and 3 from J; bases not matched to a gene: 7. Looked up from germline, CDR1 is DFQATT and CDR2 is SNEGSKA (reference sequence). This CDR3 contains 13 residues. The CDR3 DNA sequence: TGCAGTGCCCAACCGCTAGCGGAAGAGACCCAGTACTTC. This codes for CSAQPLAEETQYF.

This chain uses TRBV24-1 with TRBJ2-1; weak D call: TRBD1 (6 bases). The CDR3 totals 14 residues. Trimming shortened V by 9 bases and J by 4 bases, and 15 bases separated the two germline ends. Germline CDR1 KGHDR, CDR2 SFDVKD. DNA of the CDR3: TGTGCCACCGGTGGGGGCCGGGCATACAATGAGCAGTTCTTC. Translating gives CATGGGRAYNEQFF.

The chain couples TRBV11-2 to TRBJ1-1; D unclear. The germline V gene has CDR1 SGHAT and CDR2 FQNNGV. Trimming took off 11 bases at V and 9 bases at J, with 16 bases between the two ends. The CDR3 covers 11 residues. The DNA for the CDR3 is TGTGCCTCCGGAGAGAGGACGAAAGCTTTCTTT. Protein product: CASGERTKAFF.